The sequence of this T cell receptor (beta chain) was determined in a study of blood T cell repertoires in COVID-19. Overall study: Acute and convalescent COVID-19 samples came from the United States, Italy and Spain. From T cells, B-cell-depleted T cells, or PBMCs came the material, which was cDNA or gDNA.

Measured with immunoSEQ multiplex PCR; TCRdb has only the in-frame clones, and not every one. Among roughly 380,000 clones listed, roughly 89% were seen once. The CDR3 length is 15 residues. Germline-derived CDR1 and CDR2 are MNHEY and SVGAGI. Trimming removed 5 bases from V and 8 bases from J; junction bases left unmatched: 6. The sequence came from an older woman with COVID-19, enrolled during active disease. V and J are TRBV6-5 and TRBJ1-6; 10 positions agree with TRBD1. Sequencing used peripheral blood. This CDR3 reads CASSPDRGRYSPLHF. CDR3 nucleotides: TGTGCCAGCAGTCCAGACAGGGGGCGATATTCACCCCTCCACTTT.